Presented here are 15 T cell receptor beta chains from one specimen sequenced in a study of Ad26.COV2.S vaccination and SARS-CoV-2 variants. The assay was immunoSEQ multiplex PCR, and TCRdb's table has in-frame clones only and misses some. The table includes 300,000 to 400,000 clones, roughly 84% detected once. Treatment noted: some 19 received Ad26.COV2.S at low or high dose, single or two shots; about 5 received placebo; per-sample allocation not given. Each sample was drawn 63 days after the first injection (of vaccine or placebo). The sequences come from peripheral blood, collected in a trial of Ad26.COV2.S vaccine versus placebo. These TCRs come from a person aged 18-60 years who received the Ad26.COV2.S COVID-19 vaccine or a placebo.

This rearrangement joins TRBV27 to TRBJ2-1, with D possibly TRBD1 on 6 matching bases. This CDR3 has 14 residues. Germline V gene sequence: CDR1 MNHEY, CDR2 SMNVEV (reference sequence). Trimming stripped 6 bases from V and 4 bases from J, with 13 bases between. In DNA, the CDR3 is TGTGCCAGCAGGTTGACAGGAGAATACAATGAGCAGTTCTTC. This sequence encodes CASRLTGEYNEQFF.

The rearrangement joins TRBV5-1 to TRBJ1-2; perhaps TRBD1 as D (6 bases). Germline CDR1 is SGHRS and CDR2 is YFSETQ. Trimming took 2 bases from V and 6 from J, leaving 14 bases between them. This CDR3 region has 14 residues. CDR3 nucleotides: TGCGCCAGCAGCTTTGGGGGAGGGGACAATGGCTACACCTTC. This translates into CASSFGGGDNGYTF.

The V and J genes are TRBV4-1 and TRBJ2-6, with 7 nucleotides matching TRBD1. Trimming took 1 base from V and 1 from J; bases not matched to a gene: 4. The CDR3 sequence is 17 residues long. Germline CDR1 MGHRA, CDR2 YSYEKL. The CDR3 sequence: CASSQGYRGSGANVLTF. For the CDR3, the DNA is TGCGCCAGCAGCCAAGGTTACAGGGGTTCTGGGGCCAACGTCCTGACTTTC.

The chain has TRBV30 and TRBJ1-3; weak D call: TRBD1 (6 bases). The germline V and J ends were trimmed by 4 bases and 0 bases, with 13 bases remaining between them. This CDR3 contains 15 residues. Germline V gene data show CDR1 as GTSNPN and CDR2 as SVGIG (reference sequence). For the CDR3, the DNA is TGTGCCTGGAATCCGGACAGCCACTCTGGAAACACCATATATTTT. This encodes CAWNPDSHSGNTIYF.

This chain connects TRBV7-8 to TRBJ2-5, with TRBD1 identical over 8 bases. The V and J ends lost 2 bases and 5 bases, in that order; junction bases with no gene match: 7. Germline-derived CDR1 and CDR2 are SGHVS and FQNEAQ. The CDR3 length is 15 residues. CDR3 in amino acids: CASSLNRGIVETQYF. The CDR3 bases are TGTGCCAGCAGCTTAAACAGGGGGATCGTGGAGACCCAGTACTTC.

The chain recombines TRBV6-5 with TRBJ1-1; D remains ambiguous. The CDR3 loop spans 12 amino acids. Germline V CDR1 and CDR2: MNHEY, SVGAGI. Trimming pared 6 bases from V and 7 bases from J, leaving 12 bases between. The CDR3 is CASRRYVSEAFF. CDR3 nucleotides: TGTGCCAGCAGAAGGTATGTGAGTGAAGCTTTCTTT.

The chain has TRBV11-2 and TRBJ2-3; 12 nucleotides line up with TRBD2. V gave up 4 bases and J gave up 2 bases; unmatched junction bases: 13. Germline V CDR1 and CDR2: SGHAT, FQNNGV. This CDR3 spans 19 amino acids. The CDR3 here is CASSSQLAGGSSFTDTQYF. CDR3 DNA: TGTGCCAGCAGCTCCCAACTAGCGGGGGGTTCCTCCTTCACAGATACGCAGTATTTT. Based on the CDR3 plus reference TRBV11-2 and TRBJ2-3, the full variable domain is EAGVAQSPRYKIIEKRQSVAFWCNPISGHATLYWYQQILGQGPKLLIQFQNNGVVDDSQLPKDRFSAERLKGVDSTLKIQPAKLEDSAVYLCASSSQLAGGSSFTDTQYFGPGTRLTVL.

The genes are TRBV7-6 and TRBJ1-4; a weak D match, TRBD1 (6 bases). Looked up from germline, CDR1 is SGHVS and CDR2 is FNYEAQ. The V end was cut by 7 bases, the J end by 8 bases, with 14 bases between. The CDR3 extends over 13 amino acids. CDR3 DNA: TGTGCCAGCACACCACCAGGGGAGGAAAAACTGTTTTTT. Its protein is CASTPPGEEKLFF.

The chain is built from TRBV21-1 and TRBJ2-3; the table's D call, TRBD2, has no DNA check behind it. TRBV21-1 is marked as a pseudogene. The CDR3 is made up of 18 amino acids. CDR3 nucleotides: TGTGCCAGCAGCAAAGCGTCCGACTCCAGCCCCCCCACAGATACGCAGTATTTT. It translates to CASSKASDSSPPTDTQYF.

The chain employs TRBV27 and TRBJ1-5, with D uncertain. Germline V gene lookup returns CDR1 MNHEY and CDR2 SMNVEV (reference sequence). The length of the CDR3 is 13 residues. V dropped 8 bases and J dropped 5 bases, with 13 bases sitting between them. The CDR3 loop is CASAPRTYQPQHF. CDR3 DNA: TGTGCCAGCGCCCCCCGGACTTATCAGCCCCAGCATTTT.

In nucleotides, the CDR3 is TGTGCCAGCAGTGAAGCCACCGGGGCAAGGGGCGGGGAGCTGTTTTTT. Translating gives CASSEATGARGGELFF. V usage is TRBV6-1 and J usage is TRBJ2-2; the D gene could be TRBD1 or TRBD2 (5 bases each). Germline V gene data show CDR1 as MNHNS and CDR2 as SASEGT. V was clipped by 0 bases and J by 7 bases, with 15 bases between them. This CDR3 is 16 amino acids long.

The chain's CDR3 is CASSYSDRVDGYTF. CDR3 coding DNA: TGTGCCAGCAGTTACTCGGACAGGGTGGATGGCTACACCTTC. The J gene is TRBJ1-2, the V gene TRBV6-5, with 8 nucleotides matching TRBD1. The junction had 3 bases not matched to a gene; V was cut back by 0 bases and J by 6 bases. CDR3 length equals 14 residues. Germline V CDR1 and CDR2: MNHEY, SVGAGI.

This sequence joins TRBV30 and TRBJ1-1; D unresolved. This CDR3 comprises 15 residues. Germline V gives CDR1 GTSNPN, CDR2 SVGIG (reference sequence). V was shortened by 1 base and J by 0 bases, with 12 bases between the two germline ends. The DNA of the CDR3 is TGTGCCTGGAGTGAAGAAAGGCAGATGAACACTGAAGCTTTCTTT. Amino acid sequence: CAWSEERQMNTEAFF.

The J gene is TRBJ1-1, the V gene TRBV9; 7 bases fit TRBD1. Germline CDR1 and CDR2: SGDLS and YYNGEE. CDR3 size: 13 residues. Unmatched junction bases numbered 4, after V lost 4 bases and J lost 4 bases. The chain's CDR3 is CASSTTGATEAFF. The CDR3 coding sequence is TGTGCCAGCAGCACCACAGGGGCCACTGAAGCTTTCTTT.

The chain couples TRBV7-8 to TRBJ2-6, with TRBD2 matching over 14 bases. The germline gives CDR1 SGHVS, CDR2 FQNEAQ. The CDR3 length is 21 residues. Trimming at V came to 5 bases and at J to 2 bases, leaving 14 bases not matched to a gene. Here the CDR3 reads CASSPTSGGVKGTPGANVLTF. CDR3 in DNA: TGTGCCAGCAGCCCGACTAGCGGGGGGGTAAAGGGGACTCCTGGGGCCAACGTCCTGACTTTC.